Listed below are T cell receptor beta chains from one sample, sequenced in a study of CD4 T cells in relation to SARS-CoV-2 and coronaviruses. Their recognized antigens are unknown. TCRdb's copy holds only in-frame clones and misses some; the assay was immunoSEQ multiplex PCR. The sample lists some 29,000 clones; 70% to 85% were seen once. Sequencing used CD4+ T cells from PBMCs, cultured in vitro. These receptors were obtained from a human donor in good health. Both conserved end residues are part of each CDR3. Each record gives: clone size, D gene, J gene, CDR3 length, V gene, CDR3 DNA, CDR3 protein. D genes are given only for firm matches. Clone sizes are given selectively: once, few, many, or a class where the clone is expanded.

.	TRBD1	TRBJ2-1	15	TRBV5-1	TGCGCCAGCAGCTTTTCCGGGACAGGAAACAATGAGCAGTTCTTC	CASSFSGTGNNEQFF
.	.	TRBJ2-4	15	TRBV7-6	TGTGCCAGCAGCTTAGGAGGAGGGGGGGTGGACATTCAGTACTTC	CASSLGGGGVDIQYF
.	.	TRBJ2-2	15	TRBV12-5	TGTGCTAGTGGTCTACCAGGGACGAACACCGGGGAGCTGTTTTTT	CASGLPGTNTGELFF
once	.	TRBJ1-3	16	TRBV7-2	TGTGCCAGCAGCTTCCCCCTGGGGTCCGGTGGAAACACCATATATTTT	CASSFPLGSGGNTIYF
.	.	TRBJ2-7	16	TRBV19	TGTGCCAGTAGTCTCCTCGGGGCGGGTACGGGGAACGAGCAGTACTTC	CASSLLGAGTGNEQYF
.	.	TRBJ2-1	13	TRBV11-2	TGTGCCAGCAGCTGGGACTCCTCCAATGAGCAGTTCTTC	CASSWDSSNEQFF
.	.	TRBJ2-1	14	TRBV5-4	TGTGCCAGCAGCTTGAATGGGGGCTACAATGAGCAGTTCTTC	CASSLNGGYNEQFF
few	.	TRBJ2-6	16	TRBV4-1	TGCGCCAGCAGCCAAGTTTGGGTCTCTGGGGCCAACGTCCTGACTTTC	CASSQVWVSGANVLTF
.	TRBD2	TRBJ2-6	19	TRBV4-2	TGTGCCAGCAGCCAAGATAAGTGGGGGGGGAACTCTGGGGCCAACGTCCTGACTTTC	CASSQDKWGGNSGANVLTF
.	TRBD2	TRBJ2-7	14	TRBV7-2	TGTGCCAGCAGCTTAGCTAGCGGGAGCGTCGAGCAGTACTTC	CASSLASGSVEQYF
few	TRBD1	TRBJ1-1	15	TRBV10-3	TGTGCCATCAGTGAACCAGGACAGGGGGTCACTGAAGCTTTCTTT	CAISEPGQGVTEAFF
.	.	TRBJ1-6	16	TRBV27	TGTGCCAGCAGTTTATGGGCCTCAACTCGCAGATCACCCCTCCACTTT	CASSLWASTRRSPLHF
.	.	TRBJ2-7	14	TRBV7-2	TGTGCCAGCAGCTTAGAGTCAAGGTTCTACGAGCAGTACTTC	CASSLESRFYEQYF
.	TRBD1	TRBJ1-5	15	TRBV7-2	TGTGCCAGCAGCTCGCGACAGGGCCGCAATCAGCCCCAGCATTTT	CASSSRQGRNQPQHF
.	TRBD1	TRBJ1-2	13	TRBV9	TGTGCCAGCAGCCAGGGGGGGGACTATGGCTACACCTTC	CASSQGGDYGYTF
.	TRBD2	TRBJ2-1	18	TRBV10-3	TGTGCCATCAGTGTTCACAGGACTAGCGGGAGGTCCTACAATGAGCAGTTCTTC	CAISVHRTSGRSYNEQFF
.	.	TRBJ1-3	14	TRBV9	TGTGCCAGCAGCTCACAGGGTTCTGGAAACACCATATATTTT	CASSSQGSGNTIYF
.	.	TRBJ1-5	13	TRBV18	TGTGCCAGCTCACCAGACAGAGATCAGCCCCAGCATTTT	CASSPDRDQPQHF
.	.	TRBJ1-3	13	TRBV12-3/TRBV12-4	TGTGCCAGCAGAGACAGGCCTGGAAACACCATATATTTT	CASRDRPGNTIYF
.	.	TRBJ2-5	14	TRBV19	TGTGCCAGTAGTTCCTGGGGGTCTATGCAAACCCAGTACTTC	CASSSWGSMQTQYF
.	TRBD1	TRBJ2-7	12	TRBV19	TGTGCCAGTAGCCTAACAGGGGTCGAGCAGTACTTC	CASSLTGVEQYF
.	TRBD1	TRBJ2-1	15	TRBV27	TGTGCCAGCAGTTTACCCGGGACAGAAGACAATGAGCAGTTCTTC	CASSLPGTEDNEQFF
.	.	TRBJ1-2	13	TRBV7-2	TGTGCCAGCAGCTCCCCCCGCCTGAGTGGCTACACCTTC	CASSSPRLSGYTF
.	TRBD1	TRBJ2-7	15	TRBV9	TGTGCCAGCAGCGTCACCGGGACAGGGGATTACGAGCAGTACTTC	CASSVTGTGDYEQYF
.	TRBD1	TRBJ1-5	14	TRBV6-2/TRBV6-3	TGTGCCAGCAGCCCCGACAGGGGAAATCAGCCCCAGCATTTT	CASSPDRGNQPQHF
.	TRBD2	TRBJ2-5	15	TRBV2	TGTGCCAGCAGTTACTCCGGGACTAGCGAGGAGACCCAGTACTTC	CASSYSGTSEETQYF
.	TRBD1	TRBJ1-5	14	TRBV6-5	TGTGCCAGCAGTTTAACAGGGGGCAATCAGCCCCAGCATTTT	CASSLTGGNQPQHF
.	.	TRBJ2-1	17	TRBV27	TGTGCCAGCAGTCCCTCGTACAAAATATTAACCTACAATGAGCAGTTCTTC	CASSPSYKILTYNEQFF
.	TRBD2	TRBJ2-1	14	TRBV6-6	TGTGCCAGCAGAAGCGGGGGTCCCTACAATGAGCAGTTCTTC	CASRSGGPYNEQFF
.	.	TRBJ1-2	16	TRBV2	TGTGCCAGCAGTGAAGAACTGCTCAAGGGGACTTCTGGCTACACCTTC	CASSEELLKGTSGYTF
few	TRBD2	TRBJ2-1	14	TRBV7-3	TGTGCCAGCAGCTCCGGACTAGAAGGAAGTGAGCAGTTCTTC	CASSSGLEGSEQFF
once	.	TRBJ2-5	13	TRBV7-2	TGTGCCAGCAGGACTGGGGGTACCGAGACCCAGTACTTC	CASRTGGTETQYF
.	.	TRBJ2-5	12	TRBV11-1	TGTGCCAGCAGCCAGGGTCGTGAGACCCAGTACTTC	CASSQGRETQYF
.	.	TRBJ2-6	17	TRBV10-3	TGTGCCAGCCTGCCGGGGGCTTTAACCTCTGGGGCCAACGTCCTGACTTTC	CASLPGALTSGANVLTF
once	.	TRBJ1-4	12	TRBV5-5	TGTGCCAGCAGCCCCGTGGGTGAAAAACTGTTTTTT	CASSPVGEKLFF
.	TRBD1	TRBJ2-1	14	TRBV7-2	TGTGCCAGCAGCTTATCGGACAGGGTCGGCGAGCAGTTCTTC	CASSLSDRVGEQFF
.	TRBD1	TRBJ1-6	14	TRBV11-2	TGTGCCAGCAGCTCCGGGACAGACGATTCACCCCTCCACTTT	CASSSGTDDSPLHF
.	.	TRBJ2-1	13	TRBV5-1	TGCGCCAGCAGCTCCCCGGTGGGCAATGAGCAGTTCTTC	CASSSPVGNEQFF
.	.	TRBJ1-1	14	TRBV5-1	TGCGCCAGCAGCCCAATGGAACAGGCCACTGAAGCTTTCTTT	CASSPMEQATEAFF
.	.	TRBJ1-5	16	TRBV19	TGTGCCAGTAGGTACAGTGCCCAGGGGTCCAATCAGCCCCAGCATTTT	CASRYSAQGSNQPQHF
.	.	TRBJ2-2	12	TRBV10-3	TGTGCCATCAGCCCCAGGGATGGGGAGCTGTTTTTT	CAISPRDGELFF
.	.	TRBJ1-3	16	TRBV19	TGTGCCAGTAGTATAGGCAACAGACCCATTGGAAACACCATATATTTT	CASSIGNRPIGNTIYF
.	TRBD1	TRBJ2-7	14	TRBV19	TGTGCCAGTAGTAGCACGGGACAGTCCTACGAGCAGTACTTC	CASSSTGQSYEQYF
.	.	TRBJ1-5	18	TRBV7-9	TGTGCCAGCAGCAGACACCGGGGTAGCCGAGAGTCCAGTCAGCCCCAGCATTTT	CASSRHRGSRESSQPQHF
.	TRBD1	TRBJ2-1	14	TRBV5-1	TGCGCCAGTTTTACAGGGGTAAGCAACAATGAGCAGTTCTTC	CASFTGVSNNEQFF
.	.	TRBJ1-2	17	TRBV9	TGTGCCAGCAGCGTAGACCCCCACGGGGGCGTTAACTATGGCTACACCTTC	CASSVDPHGGVNYGYTF
.	.	TRBJ1-3	16	TRBV10-3	TGTGCCATCAGTGACACCGGGTCGCTCTCTGGAAACACCATATATTTT	CAISDTGSLSGNTIYF
.	.	TRBJ1-1	13	TRBV21-1	TGTGCCAGCAGCAATCGGACGGGGGCTGAAGCTTTCTTT	CASSNRTGAEAFF
.	TRBD1	TRBJ2-5	15	TRBV11-2	TGTGCCAGCAGCGTGGGACAGGGGGCCCAAGAGACCCAGTACTTC	CASSVGQGAQETQYF
few	TRBD1	TRBJ2-2	15	TRBV19	TGTGCCAGTAGCCCGGTAGGGACAGGGACCGGGGAGCTGTTTTTT	CASSPVGTGTGELFF
.	TRBD1	TRBJ1-2	11	TRBV29-1	TGCAGCGTCGGCGACAGGGGCGGCTACACCTTC	CSVGDRGGYTF
.	TRBD2	TRBJ2-7	17	TRBV30	TGTGCCTGGAGCACCCCAGGATTTAGCGGGAGGACCTACGAGCAGTACTTC	CAWSTPGFSGRTYEQYF
.	.	TRBJ2-1	17	TRBV18	TGTGCCAGCTCACCCTCTGATCGCCGGGGGTCCTACAATGAGCAGTTCTTC	CASSPSDRRGSYNEQFF
few	TRBD1	TRBJ1-5	15	TRBV7-9	TGTGCCAGCAGCGCGGGACAGTATAGCAATCAGCCCCAGCATTTT	CASSAGQYSNQPQHF
.	TRBD2	TRBJ2-7	13	TRBV7-7	TGTGCTAGCAGCCTACGGGGGGGAACCGAGCAGTACTTC	CASSLRGGTEQYF
.	.	TRBJ2-3	18	TRBV24-1	TGTGCCACCAGTGGATCGTCTCAGTGGGAAGATAGCACAGATACGCAGTATTTT	CATSGSSQWEDSTDTQYF
.	.	TRBJ2-7	14	TRBV19	TGTGCCAGTAGGGAACAGGGAGGGTCCTACGAGCAGTACTTC	CASREQGGSYEQYF
few	TRBD1	TRBJ1-2	15	TRBV6-1	TGTGCCAGCAGTGATTTCCGACAGGGAAGAAATGGCTACACCTTC	CASSDFRQGRNGYTF
.	.	TRBJ2-5	12	TRBV25-1	TGTGCCATCTCCAGAGGGGGGGAGACCCAGTACTTC	CAISRGGETQYF